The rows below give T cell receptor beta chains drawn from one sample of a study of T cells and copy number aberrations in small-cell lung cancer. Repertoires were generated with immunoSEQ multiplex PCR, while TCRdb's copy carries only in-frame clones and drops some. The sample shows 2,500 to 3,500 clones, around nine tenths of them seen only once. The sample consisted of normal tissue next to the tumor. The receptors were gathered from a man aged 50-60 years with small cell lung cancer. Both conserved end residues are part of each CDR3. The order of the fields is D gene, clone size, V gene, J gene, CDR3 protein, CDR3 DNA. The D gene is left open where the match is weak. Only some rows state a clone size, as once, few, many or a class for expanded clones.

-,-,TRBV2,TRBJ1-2,CASSEAPTGPYGYTF,TGTGCCAGCAGTGAGGCCCCGACAGGACCATATGGCTACACCTTC
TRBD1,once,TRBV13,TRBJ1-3,CASSRRGPGNTIYF,TGTGCCAGCAGCCGCAGGGGGCCTGGAAACACCATATATTTT
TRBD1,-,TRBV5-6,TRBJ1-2,CASSSLPGQGASPYGYTF,TGTGCCAGCAGCAGCCTACCGGGACAGGGGGCGAGCCCCTATGGCTACACCTTC
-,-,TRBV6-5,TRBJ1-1,CASRGSGKNTEAFF,TGTGCCAGCAGGGGCAGTGGGAAAAACACTGAAGCTTTCTTT
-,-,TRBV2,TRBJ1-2,CAAKGMYYGYTF,TGTGCCGCTAAGGGGATGTACTATGGCTACACCTTC
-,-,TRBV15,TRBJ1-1,CATSRRLLNTEAFF,TGTGCCACCAGCCGACGGCTACTGAACACTGAAGCTTTCTTT
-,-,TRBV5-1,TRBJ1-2,CASSFTPGTNYGYTF,TGCGCCAGCAGCTTTACTCCAGGGACGAACTATGGCTACACCTTC
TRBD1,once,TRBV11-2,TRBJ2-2,CASSLGQGDTGELFF,TGTGCCAGCAGCTTAGGACAGGGAGACACCGGGGAGCTGTTTTTT
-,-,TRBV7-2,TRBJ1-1,CASSSTNTEAFF,TGTGCCAGCAGCTCAACCAACACTGAAGCTTTCTTT
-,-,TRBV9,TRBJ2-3,CASSSGAAQYF,TGTGCCAGCAGCTCCGGGGCTGCGCAGTATTTT
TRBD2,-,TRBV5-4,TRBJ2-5,CASSDPRTSGRDSEETQYF,TGTGCCAGCAGCGATCCCCGGACTAGCGGGAGAGACAGTGAAGAGACCCAGTACTTC
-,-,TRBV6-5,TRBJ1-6,CATRPEGKNSPLHF,TGTGCCACCCGTCCGGAGGGGAAGAATTCACCCCTCCACTTT
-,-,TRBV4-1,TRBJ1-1,CAISTRMNTEAFF,TGCGCCATATCGACGCGAATGAACACTGAAGCTTTCTTT
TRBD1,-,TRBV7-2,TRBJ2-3,CASSSDRRGDTQYF,TGTGCCAGCAGCTCCGATCGCAGGGGGGATACGCAGTATTTT
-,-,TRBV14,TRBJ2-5,CASSQEASAVGWETQYF,TGTGCCAGCAGCCAAGAAGCCTCAGCGGTAGGGTGGGAGACCCAGTACTTC
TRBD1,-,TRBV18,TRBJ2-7,CASSQDRVNEQYF,TGTGCCAGCTCACAAGACAGGGTGAACGAGCAGTACTTC
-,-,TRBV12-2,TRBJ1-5,CASGDSRNQPQHF,TGTGCAAGTGGGGACTCTCGCAATCAGCCCCAGCATTTT
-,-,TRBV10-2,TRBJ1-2,CASSESHSGAYGYTF,TGCGCCAGCAGTGAGTCGCATTCAGGAGCCTATGGCTACACCTTC
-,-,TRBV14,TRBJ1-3,CASSQRGPSSGNTIYF,TGTGCCAGCAGCCAAAGGGGTCCTAGCTCTGGAAACACCATATATTTT
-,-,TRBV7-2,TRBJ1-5,CASSLDKLGYQHF,TGTGCCAGCAGCTTAGATAAGTTAGGGTACCAGCATTTT
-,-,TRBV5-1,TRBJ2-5,CASSNGLQETQYF,TGCGCCAGCAGTAATGGCTTACAAGAGACCCAGTACTTC
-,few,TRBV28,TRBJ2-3,CASSFLSGTDTQYF,TGTGCCAGCAGTTTCCTCTCGGGGACAGATACGCAGTATTTT
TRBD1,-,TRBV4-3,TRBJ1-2,CASSRSRTGSDGYTF,TGCGCCAGCAGCCGAAGCAGGACAGGTTCTGATGGCTACACCTTC
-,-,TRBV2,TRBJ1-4,CASLLDEANEKLFF,TGTGCCTCCCTCCTCGATGAGGCTAATGAAAAACTGTTTTTT
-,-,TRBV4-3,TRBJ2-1,CASSRPGGGSSYNEQFF,TGCGCCAGCAGCCGTCCCGGAGGGGGGAGCTCCTACAATGAGCAGTTCTTC
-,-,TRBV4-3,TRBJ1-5,CASSQELTGSNQPQHF,TGCGCCAGCAGCCAAGAGTTAACAGGGAGCAATCAGCCCCAGCATTTT
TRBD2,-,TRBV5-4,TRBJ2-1,CASSLMSGGQYNEQFF,TGTGCCAGCAGCTTGATGTCGGGGGGGCAGTACAATGAGCAGTTCTTC
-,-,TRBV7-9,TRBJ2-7,CASSRTYEQYF,TGTGCCAGCAGCCGAACCTACGAGCAGTACTTC
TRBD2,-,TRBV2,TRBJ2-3,CASSEALLAGEEYF,TGTGCCAGCAGTGAAGCGCTCCTAGCGGGAGAGGAGTATTTT
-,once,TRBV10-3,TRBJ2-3,CAITGEGTDTQYF,TGTGCCATCACAGGGGAGGGGACAGATACGCAGTATTTT
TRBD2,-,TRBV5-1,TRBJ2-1,CTSSLILAVQNMTYNEQFF,TGCACCAGCAGCTTGATCCTAGCGGTACAGAATATGACCTACAATGAGCAGTTCTTC
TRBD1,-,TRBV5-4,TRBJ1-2,CASKTGGTYGYTF,TGTGCCAGCAAGACAGGGGGCACATATGGCTACACCTTC
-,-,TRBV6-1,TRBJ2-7,CASSSGGRPYEQYF,TGTGCCAGCAGTAGCGGCGGACGGCCCTACGAGCAGTACTTC
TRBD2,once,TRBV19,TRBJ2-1,CASSLAGDFYNEQFF,TGTGCCAGTAGTTTAGCGGGAGATTTCTACAATGAGCAGTTCTTC
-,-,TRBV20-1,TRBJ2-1,CSAFLNEQFF,TGCAGTGCCTTCTTGAATGAGCAGTTCTTC
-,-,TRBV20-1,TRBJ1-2,CNPGGKVTF,TGCAACCCGGGGGGTAAAGTCACCTTC
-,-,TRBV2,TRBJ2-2,CASQQGIRTGELFF,TGTGCCAGCCAGCAGGGAATAAGGACCGGGGAGCTGTTTTTT
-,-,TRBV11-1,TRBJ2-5,CASSFVGGYTHETQYF,TGTGCCAGCAGCTTCGTCGGGGGCTACACTCACGAGACCCAGTACTTC
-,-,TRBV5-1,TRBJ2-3,CASVEGDTQYF,TGCGCCAGCGTCGAGGGAGATACGCAGTATTTT
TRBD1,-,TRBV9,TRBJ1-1,CASSVVTGGEAFF,TGTGCCAGCAGCGTAGTTACAGGGGGTGAAGCTTTCTTT
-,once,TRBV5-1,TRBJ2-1,CASSLDPNNEQFF,TGCGCCAGCAGCTTGGATCCCAACAATGAGCAGTTCTTC
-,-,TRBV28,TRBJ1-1,CAITSGGANTEAFF,TGTGCCATCACGTCCGGAGGGGCGAACACTGAAGCTTTCTTT
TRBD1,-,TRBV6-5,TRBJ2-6,CASSQGGAGANVLTF,TGTGCCAGCAGCCAAGGGGGCGCTGGGGCCAACGTCCTGACTTTC
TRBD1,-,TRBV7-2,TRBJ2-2,CASSNRQGNTGELFF,TGTGCCAGCAGCAACCGACAGGGGAACACCGGGGAGCTGTTTTTT